One sample yielded the 14 T cell receptor beta chains listed below, sequenced in a study of cytomegalovirus exposure and HLA in healthy donors. Both 60 Vbeta primers and 13 Jbeta primers went into the PCR. The data were produced by immunoSEQ multiplex PCR, yet TCRdb's version contains in-frame clones alone and is incomplete. The table has some 96,000 clones, around 80% seen once; the top ten hold approximately 0.8%. The sequenced material came from PBMCs. These TCRs come from a woman aged 55-69 years in good health and CMV-seronegative.

The chain recombines TRBV4-1 with TRBJ1-5, with D possibly TRBD1 on 5 matching bases. Trimming pared 1 base from V and 4 bases from J, leaving 11 bases between. CDR1 and CDR2 from the germline V gene are MGHRA and YSYEKL. This CDR3 is built from 15 residues. CDR3 in amino acids: CASSQAGVGNQPQHF. CDR3 nucleotide sequence: TGCGCCAGCAGCCAAGCGGGGGTTGGAAATCAGCCCCAGCATTTT.

The CDR3 DNA follows: TGTGCCAGCAGTTACTCCCTAGCGGGGGTTTATGAGCAGTTCTTC. Its translation is CASSYSLAGVYEQFF. The rearrangement joins TRBV6-5 to TRBJ2-1, with 10 nucleotides matching TRBD2. The CDR3 has 15 residues. V lost 0 bases to trimming and J lost 8 bases; unmatched junction nucleotides: 4. Germline V gene lookup returns CDR1 MNHEY and CDR2 SVGAGI.

The rearrangement uses TRBV6-1 and TRBJ1-2, with 9 bases matching TRBD1. Germline values: CDR1 MNHNS, CDR2 SASEGT. The V gene end was trimmed by 0 bases and the J gene end by 3 bases; junction bases not matched to a gene: 2. This CDR3 has 15 amino acids. CDR3 region: CASSEATGGHYGYTF. The CDR3 region has the DNA TGTGCCAGCAGTGAAGCGACAGGGGGACACTATGGCTACACCTTC.

V usage is TRBV6-6 and J usage is TRBJ1-2, with 9 bases lining up with TRBD1. Germline V CDR1 and CDR2: MNHNY, SVGAGI (reference sequence). After removal of 0 bases from V and 7 bases from J, the junction contained 6 bases not matched to a gene. The CDR3 has 15 amino acids. The CDR3 DNA sequence: TGTGCCAGCAGTTACTCGGTGGACAGGGGTTCTGGCTACACCTTC. It is translated as CASSYSVDRGSGYTF.

V usage is TRBV2 and J usage is TRBJ2-1; 11 nucleotides match TRBD1. The junction had 14 bases not matched to a gene; V was cut back by 9 bases and J by 7 bases. CDR3 length: 16 residues. Germline CDR1 reads SNHLY; CDR2 reads FYNNEI. The CDR3 sequence is CARGTGGPSWENEQFF. CDR3 bases: TGTGCCAGGGGGACAGGGGGGCCATCGTGGGAGAATGAGCAGTTCTTC.

CDR3 DNA sequence: TGCGCCAGCAGCTTATCTGTTGGGGCCGAGCAGTACTTC. Translating gives CASSLSVGAEQYF. V is TRBV5-1 and J is TRBJ2-7; D is perhaps TRBD1 (5 bases). V dropped 2 bases and J dropped 6 bases, with 12 bases sitting between them. This CDR3 comprises 13 residues. Germline assignment: CDR1 SGHRS and CDR2 YFSETQ.

V usage is TRBV28 and J usage is TRBJ1-1, with D tentatively TRBD1 (5 bases). Per the germline V gene, CDR1 is MDHEN and CDR2 is SYDVKM. This CDR3 is 12 amino acids long. V lost 7 bases, J lost 6 bases, and 12 bases lay in between. The CDR3 is CASNAGLAEAFF. CDR3 DNA sequence: TGTGCCAGCAATGCAGGGTTGGCTGAAGCTTTCTTT.

V gene TRBV9 combines with J gene TRBJ1-2; TRBD1 agrees at 9 bases. The V gene end was trimmed by 4 bases and the J gene end by 3 bases; junction bases not matched to a gene: 7. Germline V gene data show CDR1 as SGDLS and CDR2 as YYNGEE. The CDR3 extends over 15 amino acids. CDR3 region: CASSSGTGKDYGYTF. In nucleotides, the CDR3 is TGTGCCAGCAGCTCCGGGACAGGGAAGGACTATGGCTACACCTTC.

This clone showed up just a few times. V and J are TRBV5-6 and TRBJ1-3; D is undetermined. Germline CDR1 is SGHDT and CDR2 is YYEEEE. V was trimmed by 1 base and J by 4 bases, leaving 9 bases between them. The CDR3 runs 14 residues. This chain's CDR3 is CASSLSGAGNTIYF. DNA for the CDR3: TGTGCCAGCAGCTTGTCAGGTGCAGGAAACACCATATATTTT.

The chain carries TRBV30 and TRBJ1-3, with TRBD1 matching 7 bases. V lost 2 bases to trimming and J lost 4 bases; unmatched junction nucleotides: 8. The V gene's germline CDR1 is GTSNPN and CDR2 SVGIG (reference sequence). The CDR3 is made up of 15 amino acids. The chain's CDR3 is CAWSIFGTAGNTIYF. CDR3 nucleotides: TGTGCCTGGAGTATCTTCGGGACAGCCGGAAACACCATATATTTT.

The chain couples TRBV2 to TRBJ1-4, with D hard to call. V lost 0 bases and J lost 4, with 12 bases in between. The V gene's germline CDR1 is SNHLY and CDR2 FYNNEI. The CDR3 loop spans 16 amino acids. CDR3 nucleotide sequence: TGTGCCAGCAGTGAAGCGGGCGGGTTAGGTAATGAAAAACTGTTTTTT. Protein: CASSEAGGLGNEKLFF.

V and J are TRBV5-1 and TRBJ2-5; D is undetermined. V dropped 0 bases and J dropped 0 bases, with 12 bases sitting between them. The germline CDR1 and CDR2 sequences are SGHRS and YFSETQ. The CDR3 totals 16 residues. CDR3 sequence (DNA): TGCGCCAGCAGCTTGGCCCCTTTCGAGTACCAAGAGACCCAGTACTTC. Amino acids: CASSLAPFEYQETQYF.

The CDR3 sequence is CATSSGPRAGELFF. The CDR3 region has the DNA TGTGCCACTTCTTCAGGACCCAGGGCCGGGGAGCTGTTTTTT. This chain joins TRBV19 and TRBJ2-2; D is possibly TRBD1 (5 bases). The CDR3 contains 14 residues. The germline CDR1 and CDR2 sequences are LNHDA and SQIVND (reference sequence). V was trimmed by 10 bases and J by 6 bases, leaving 18 bases between them.

The chain carries TRBV5-3 and TRBJ2-3; D is perhaps TRBD1 (6 bases). TRBV5-3 is recorded as an ORF, its role being uncertain. This CDR3 spans 12 amino acids. The CDR3 DNA is TGTGCGGGGGCATTTCCCACAGATACGCAGTATTTT. This gives the protein CAGAFPTDTQYF.